This T cell receptor (beta chain) was identified during a study of Ad26.COV2.S vaccination and SARS-CoV-2 variants. Regarding treatment: some 20 received Ad26.COV2.S at low or high dose, single or two shots; about 5 received placebo; per-sample allocation not given. Collection of samples fell on day 63 after the first vaccine or placebo injection. The vaccine antigen was prefusion-stabilized Wuhan SARS-CoV-2 spike. Germline assignment: CDR1 MNHEY and CDR2 SMNVEV (reference sequence). The CDR3 is 16 amino acids. The V end was cut by 4 bases, the J end by 4 bases, with 16 bases between. Generated by immunoSEQ multiplex PCR, the TCRdb table keeps only in-frame clones and is missing some. The table includes some 400,000 clones, 89% detected once.

This TCR was sampled from a person between 18 and 65 years old who received the Ad26.COV2.S COVID-19 vaccine or a placebo. The chain has TRBV27 and TRBJ2-2, with D maybe TRBD2 (6 bases). Sequenced material: peripheral blood, taken in a trial of Ad26.COV2.S vaccine versus placebo. CDR3 DNA sequence: TGTGCCAGCAGTTCGGGACTTCGTCGGGTCACCGGGGAGCTGTTTTTT. Translated, it gives CASSSGLRRVTGELFF.